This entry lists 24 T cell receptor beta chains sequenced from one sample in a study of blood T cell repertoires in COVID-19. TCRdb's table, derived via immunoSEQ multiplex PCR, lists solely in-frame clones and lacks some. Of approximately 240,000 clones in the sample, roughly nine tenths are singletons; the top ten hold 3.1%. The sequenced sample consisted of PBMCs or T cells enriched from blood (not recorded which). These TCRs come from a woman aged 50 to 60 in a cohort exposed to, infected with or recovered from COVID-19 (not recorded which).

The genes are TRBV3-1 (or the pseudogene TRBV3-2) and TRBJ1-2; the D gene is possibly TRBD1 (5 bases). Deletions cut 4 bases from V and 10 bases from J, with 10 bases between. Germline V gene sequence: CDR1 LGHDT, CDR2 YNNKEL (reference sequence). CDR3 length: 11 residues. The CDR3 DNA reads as TGTGCCAGCAGCCGTTGGACAAACTACACCTTC. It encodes CASSRWTNYTF.

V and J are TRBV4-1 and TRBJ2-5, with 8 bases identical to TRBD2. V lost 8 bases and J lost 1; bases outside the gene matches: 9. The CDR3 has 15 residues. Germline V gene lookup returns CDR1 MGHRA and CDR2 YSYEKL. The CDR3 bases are TGCGCCAGCGGAATTAGGGCGGGGGGCCAAGAGACCCAGTACTTC. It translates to CASGIRAGGQETQYF.

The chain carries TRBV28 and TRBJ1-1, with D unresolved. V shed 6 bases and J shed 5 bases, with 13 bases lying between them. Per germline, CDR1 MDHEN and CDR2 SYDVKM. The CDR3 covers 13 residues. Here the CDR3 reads CASRRPRGTEAFF. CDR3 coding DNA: TGTGCCAGCAGGCGTCCTCGAGGGACTGAAGCTTTCTTT.

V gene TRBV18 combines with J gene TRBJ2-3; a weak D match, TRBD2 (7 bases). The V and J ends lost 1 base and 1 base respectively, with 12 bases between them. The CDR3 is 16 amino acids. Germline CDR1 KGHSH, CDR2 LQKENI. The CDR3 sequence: CASSPLGGPRTDTQYF. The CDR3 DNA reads TGTGCCAGCTCACCACTGGGGGGGCCCCGCACAGATACGCAGTATTTT.

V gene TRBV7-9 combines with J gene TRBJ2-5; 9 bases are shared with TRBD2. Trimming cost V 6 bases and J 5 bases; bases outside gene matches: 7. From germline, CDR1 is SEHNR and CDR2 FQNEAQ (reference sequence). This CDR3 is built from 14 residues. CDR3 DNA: TGTGCCAGCAGTGGGGGACTAGCATTTGAGACCCAGTACTTC. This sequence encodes CASSGGLAFETQYF.

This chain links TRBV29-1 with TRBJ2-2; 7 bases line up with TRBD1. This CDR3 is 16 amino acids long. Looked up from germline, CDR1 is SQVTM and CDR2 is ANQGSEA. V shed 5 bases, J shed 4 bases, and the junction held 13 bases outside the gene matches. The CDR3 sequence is CSVQTSGGRVTGELFF. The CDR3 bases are TGCAGCGTTCAGACTTCAGGGGGAAGGGTCACCGGGGAGCTGTTTTTT.

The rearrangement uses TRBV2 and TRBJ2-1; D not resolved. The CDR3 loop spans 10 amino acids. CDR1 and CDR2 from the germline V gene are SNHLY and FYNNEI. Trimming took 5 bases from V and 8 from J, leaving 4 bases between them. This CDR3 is CASSNYEQFF. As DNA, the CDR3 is TGTGCCAGCAGTAACTATGAGCAGTTCTTC.

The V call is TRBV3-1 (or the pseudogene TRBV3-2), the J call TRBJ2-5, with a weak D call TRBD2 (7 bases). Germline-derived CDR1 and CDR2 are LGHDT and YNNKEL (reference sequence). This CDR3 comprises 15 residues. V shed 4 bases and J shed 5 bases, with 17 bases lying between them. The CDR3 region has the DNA TGTGCCAGCAGCCCCTCCGCGGGGGCAGAGGAGACCCAGTACTTC. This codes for CASSPSAGAEETQYF.

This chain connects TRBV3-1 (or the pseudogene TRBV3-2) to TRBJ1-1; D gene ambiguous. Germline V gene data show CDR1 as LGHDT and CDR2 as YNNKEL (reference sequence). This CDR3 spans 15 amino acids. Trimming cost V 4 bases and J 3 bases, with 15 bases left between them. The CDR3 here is CASSPRRDGYTEAFF. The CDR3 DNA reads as TGTGCCAGCAGCCCCAGGCGAGACGGTTACACTGAAGCTTTCTTT.

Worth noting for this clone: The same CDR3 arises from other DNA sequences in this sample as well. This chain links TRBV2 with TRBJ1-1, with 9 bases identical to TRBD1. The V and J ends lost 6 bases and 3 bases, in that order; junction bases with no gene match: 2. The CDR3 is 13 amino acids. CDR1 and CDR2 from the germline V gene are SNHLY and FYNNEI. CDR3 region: CASRDRGYTEAFF. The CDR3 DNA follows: TGTGCCAGCAGAGACAGGGGGTACACTGAAGCTTTCTTT. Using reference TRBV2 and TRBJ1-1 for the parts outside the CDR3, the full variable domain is EPEVTQTPSHQVTQMGQEVILRCVPISNHLYFYWYRQILGQKVEFLVSFYNNEISEKSEIFDDQFSVERPDGSNFTLKIRSTKLEDSAMYFCASRDRGYTEAFFGQGTRLTVV.

For the CDR3, the DNA is TGTGCCAGCAGTTACGGAGGAGCCGCCTCTGGAAACACCATATATTTT. Its protein is CASSYGGAASGNTIYF. This rearrangement joins TRBV6-5 to TRBJ1-3; the D is unclear. The V end lost 2 bases, the J end lost 0 bases, and 11 bases lay between the germline ends. The CDR3 has 16 residues. In germline, CDR1 is MNHEY, CDR2 SVGAGI.

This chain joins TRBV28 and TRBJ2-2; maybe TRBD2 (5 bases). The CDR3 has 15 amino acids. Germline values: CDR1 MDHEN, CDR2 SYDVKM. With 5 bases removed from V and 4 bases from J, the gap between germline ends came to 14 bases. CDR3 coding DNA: TGTGCCAGCAGTCGAAGCATAGGAGGCACCGGGGAGCTGTTTTTT. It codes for CASSRSIGGTGELFF.

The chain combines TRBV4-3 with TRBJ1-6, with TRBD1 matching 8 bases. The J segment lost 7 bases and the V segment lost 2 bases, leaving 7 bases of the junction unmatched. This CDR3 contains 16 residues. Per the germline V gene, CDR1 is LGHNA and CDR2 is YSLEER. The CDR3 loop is CASSQHNRQGNSPLHF. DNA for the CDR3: TGCGCCAGCAGCCAACACAACAGACAGGGGAATTCACCCCTCCACTTT.

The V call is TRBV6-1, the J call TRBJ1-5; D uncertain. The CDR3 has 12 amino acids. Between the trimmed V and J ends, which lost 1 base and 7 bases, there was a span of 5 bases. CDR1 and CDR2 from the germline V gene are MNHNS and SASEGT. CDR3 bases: TGTGCCAGCAGTGAAGGGAGACAGCCCCAGCATTTT. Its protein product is CASSEGRQPQHF.

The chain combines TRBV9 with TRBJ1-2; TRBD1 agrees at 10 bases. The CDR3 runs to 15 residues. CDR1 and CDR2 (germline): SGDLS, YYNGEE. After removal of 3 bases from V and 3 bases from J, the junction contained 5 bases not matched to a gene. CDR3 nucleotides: TGTGCCAGCAGCGCCCAGACAGGGGGCGACTATGGCTACACCTTC. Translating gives CASSAQTGGDYGYTF.

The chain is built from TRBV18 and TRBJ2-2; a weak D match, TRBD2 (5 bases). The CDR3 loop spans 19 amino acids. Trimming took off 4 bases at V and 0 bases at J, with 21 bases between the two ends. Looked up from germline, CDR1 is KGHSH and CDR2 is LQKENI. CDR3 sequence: CASSLTLDSLIANTGELFF. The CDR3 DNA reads TGTGCCAGCTCACTGACTCTGGACTCGCTAATCGCGAACACCGGGGAGCTGTTTTTT.

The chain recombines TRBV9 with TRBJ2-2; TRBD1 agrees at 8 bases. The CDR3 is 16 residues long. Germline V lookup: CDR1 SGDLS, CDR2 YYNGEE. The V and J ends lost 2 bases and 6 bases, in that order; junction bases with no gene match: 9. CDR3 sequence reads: CASSVQQGDNAGELFF. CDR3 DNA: TGTGCCAGCAGCGTGCAACAGGGGGACAACGCCGGGGAGCTGTTTTTT.

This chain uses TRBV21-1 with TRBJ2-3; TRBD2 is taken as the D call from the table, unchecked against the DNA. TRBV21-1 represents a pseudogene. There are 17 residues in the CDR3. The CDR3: CASPRGLAGGSTDTQYF. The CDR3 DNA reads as TGTGCCAGCCCCCGGGGACTAGCGGGGGGGAGCACAGATACGCAGTATTTT.

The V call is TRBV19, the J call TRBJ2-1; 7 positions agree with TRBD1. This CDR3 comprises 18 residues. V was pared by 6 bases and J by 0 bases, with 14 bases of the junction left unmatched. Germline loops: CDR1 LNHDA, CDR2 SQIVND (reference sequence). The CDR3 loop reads CASSRDRPISNSYNEQFF. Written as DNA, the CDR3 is TGTGCCAGTAGCCGGGACAGACCTATTTCCAACTCCTACAATGAGCAGTTCTTC. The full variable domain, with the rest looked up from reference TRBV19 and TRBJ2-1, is DGGITQSPKYLFRKEGQNVTLSCEQNLNHDAMYWYRQDPGQGLRLIYYSQIVNDFQKGDIAEGYSVSREKKESFPLTVTSAQKNPTAFYLCASSRDRPISNSYNEQFFGPGTRLTVL.

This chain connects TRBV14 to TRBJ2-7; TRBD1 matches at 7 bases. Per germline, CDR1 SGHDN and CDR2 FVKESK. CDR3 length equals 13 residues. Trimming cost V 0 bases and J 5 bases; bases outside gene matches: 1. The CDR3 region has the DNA TGTGCCAGCAGCCAAGATGGGACAGACGAGCAGTACTTC. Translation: CASSQDGTDEQYF. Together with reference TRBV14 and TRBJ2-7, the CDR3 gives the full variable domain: EAGVTQFPSHSVIEKGQTVTLRCDPISGHDNLYWYRRVMGKEIKFLLHFVKESKQDESGMPNNRFLAERTGGTYSTLKVQPAELEDSGVYFCASSQDGTDEQYFGPGTRLTVT.

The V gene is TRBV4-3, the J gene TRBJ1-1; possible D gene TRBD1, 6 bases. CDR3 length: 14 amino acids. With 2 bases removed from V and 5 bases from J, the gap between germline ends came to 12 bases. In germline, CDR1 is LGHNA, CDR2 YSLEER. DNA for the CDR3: TGCGCCAGCAGCCAAACTTCACAGGGTACTGAAGCTTTCTTT. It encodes CASSQTSQGTEAFF.

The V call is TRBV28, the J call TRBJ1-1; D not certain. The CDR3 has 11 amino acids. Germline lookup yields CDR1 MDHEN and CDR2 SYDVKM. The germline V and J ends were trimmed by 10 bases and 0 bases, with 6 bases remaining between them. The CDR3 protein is CATTVNTEAFF. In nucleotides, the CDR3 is TGTGCCACCACGGTGAACACTGAAGCTTTCTTT.

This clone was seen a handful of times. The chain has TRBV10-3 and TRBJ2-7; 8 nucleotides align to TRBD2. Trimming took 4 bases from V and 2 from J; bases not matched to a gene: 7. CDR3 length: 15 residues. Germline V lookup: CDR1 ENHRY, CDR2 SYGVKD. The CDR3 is CAISVARGGPYEQYF. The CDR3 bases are TGTGCCATCAGTGTCGCCCGGGGGGGTCCCTACGAGCAGTACTTC.

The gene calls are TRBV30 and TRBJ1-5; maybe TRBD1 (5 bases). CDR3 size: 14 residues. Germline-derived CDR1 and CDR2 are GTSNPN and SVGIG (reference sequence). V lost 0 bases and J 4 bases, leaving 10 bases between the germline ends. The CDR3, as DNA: TGTGCCTGGAGTGTTTCGACAGCGAATCAGCCCCAGCATTTT. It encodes CAWSVSTANQPQHF.